The next 20 T cell receptor beta chains were all read from a single sample in a study of CD8+CD57+ T cells in acquired aplastic anemia. Genomic DNA acted as the template from which TCR beta VDJ combination and CDR3 sequence profiling were carried out. Using its own MiXCR run on the reads, TCRdb lists one record per CDR3 protein. The repertoire consists of around 200,000 distinct CDR3 sequences, with 45% to 60% occurring once and the leading ten covering 10% to 15%. CD8+CD57+ cell expansion, shown by flow cytometry, had occurred in the patients selected for sequencing. Specimen: sorted CD4+, CD8+, or CD8+CD57+ T cells (not recorded which) from PBMCs. All receptors come from a human donor with aplastic anemia.

With regard to this clonotype: One junction end does not reproduce the germline sequence, and a read error may be involved. This sequence joins TRBV2 and TRBJ2-1; possibly TRBD1 for D (6 bases). Germline CDR1 is SNHLY and CDR2 is FYNNEI. CDR3 size: 13 residues. The CDR3 sequence: CGSSGTGNNEQFF. For the CDR3, the DNA is TGTGGCAGCAGTGGAACAGGGAACAATGAGCAGTTCTTC.

V and J are TRBV7-9 and TRBJ1-4; 7 nucleotides align to TRBD1. The CDR3 runs to 14 residues. Germline trimming cut 6 bases from V and 6 bases from J; bases unmatched to any gene: 7. Germline CDR1 SEHNR, CDR2 FQNEAQ (reference sequence). As DNA, the CDR3 is TGTGCCAGCAGACCCTCGGGACAGTATGAAAAACTGTTTTTT. This gives the protein CASRPSGQYEKLFF.

The CDR3 is CASSILGQGSPEQYF. The CDR3 coding sequence is TGTGCCAGTAGTATTCTGGGACAGGGATCTCCCGAGCAGTACTTC. This rearrangement joins TRBV19 to TRBJ2-7; 9 bases agree with TRBD1. The CDR3 totals 15 residues. The germline V gene has CDR1 LNHDA and CDR2 SQIVND (reference sequence). The V gene end was trimmed by 3 bases and the J gene end by 6 bases; junction bases not matched to a gene: 9. The full variable domain, in which reference TRBV19 and TRBJ2-7 provide the parts outside the CDR3, is DGGITQSPKYLFRKEGQNVTLSCEQNLNHDAMYWYRQDPGQGLRLIYYSQIVNDFQKGDIAEGYSVSREKKESFPLTVTSAQKNPTAFYLCASSILGQGSPEQYFGPGTRLTVT.

The table lists this clonotype with a count of one. The chain employs TRBV29-1 and TRBJ2-7; no clear D. CDR1 SQVTM and CDR2 ANQGSEA come from the germline V gene. With 2 bases removed from V and 0 bases from J, the gap between germline ends came to 8 bases. The CDR3 contains 13 residues. CDR3 sequence: CSVESQSSYEQYF. For the CDR3, the DNA is TGCAGCGTTGAAAGTCAGAGCTCCTACGAGCAGTACTTC.

The chain is built from TRBV15 and TRBJ1-5; weak D call: TRBD1 (5 bases). V shed 7 bases and J shed 0 bases, with 13 bases lying between them. Germline V lookup: CDR1 LNHNV, CDR2 YYDKDF (reference sequence). The CDR3 covers 15 residues. CDR3 coding DNA: TGTGCCACCAATCAGGGATTAGATAGCAATCAGCCCCAGCATTTT. Protein sequence: CATNQGLDSNQPQHF.

The chain uses TRBV2 and TRBJ1-1, with 9 bases fitting TRBD1. The CDR3 sequence is 14 residues long. CDR1 is SNHLY and CDR2 is FYNNEI in the germline V gene. Trimming at V came to 7 bases and at J to 2 bases, leaving 5 bases not matched to a gene. CDR3 amino acids: CASTRDRVNTEAFF. The DNA of the CDR3 is TGTGCCAGCACCCGGGACAGGGTTAACACTGAAGCTTTCTTT.

The chain carries TRBV27 and TRBJ1-2; TRBD1 aligns across 9 bases. Trimming cost V 6 bases and J 5 bases; bases outside gene matches: 1. The CDR3 has 12 residues. CDR1 is MNHEY, CDR2 SMNVEV, per germline (reference sequence). The CDR3 is CASRQGAYGYTF. CDR3 sequence (DNA): TGTGCCAGCAGACAGGGGGCGTATGGCTACACCTTC.

Details on this clonotype: An end of the junction differs from the germline gene, which may be a read error. The chain combines TRBV5-1 with TRBJ2-7; maybe TRBD2 (6 bases). In germline, CDR1 is SGHRS, CDR2 YFSETQ. The CDR3 consists of 16 residues. CDR3 amino acids: CAGSLTPGRGSYEQYF. The CDR3 nucleotides are TGCGCCGGCAGCTTGACCCCGGGACGGGGGAGTTACGAGCAGTACTTC.

This rearrangement joins TRBV29-1 to TRBJ2-3, with 7 bases fitting TRBD1. The CDR3 runs to 12 residues. Germline V gene data show CDR1 as SQVTM and CDR2 as ANQGSEA. The J segment lost 4 bases and the V segment lost 6 bases, leaving 4 bases of the junction unmatched. The CDR3 spells CSVRQGADTQYF. Written as DNA, the CDR3 is TGCAGCGTCCGACAGGGAGCAGATACGCAGTATTTT.

Only a few counts were recorded for this clonotype. This sequence joins TRBV12-5 and TRBJ2-3; D gene unclear. Looked up from germline, CDR1 is LGHNT and CDR2 is FRNRAP. V gave up 6 bases and J gave up 2 bases, with 3 bases separating them. The CDR3 sequence is 11 residues long. CDR3: CASGLTDTQYF. CDR3 DNA sequence: TGTGCTAGTGGACTCACAGATACGCAGTATTTT.

The chain combines TRBV5-1 with TRBJ2-7; D is uncertain. CDR1 and CDR2 from the germline V gene are SGHRS and YFSETQ. Trimming cost V 0 bases and J 4 bases, with 8 bases left between them. The CDR3 contains 13 residues. The CDR3 DNA sequence: TGCGCCAGCAGCTTGGCGAGGTCGTACGAGCAGTACTTC. Amino acid sequence: CASSLARSYEQYF.

J is TRBJ2-5 and V is TRBV5-1, with TRBD2 matching 10 bases. The germline V gene encodes CDR1 SGHRS and CDR2 YFSETQ. There are 17 residues in the CDR3. Trimming cost V 3 bases and J 2 bases; bases outside gene matches: 10. The CDR3 protein is CASSSVLAGIVQETQYF. The CDR3 DNA sequence: TGCGCCAGCAGCTCCGTACTAGCGGGAATAGTACAAGAGACCCAGTACTTC.

Notes on this clonotype: A junction boundary mismatches the germline segment, possibly from a read error. This rearrangement joins TRBV7-2 to TRBJ1-3, with D perhaps matching TRBD1 (5 bases). Per the germline V gene, CDR1 is SGHTA and CDR2 is FQGNSA. The CDR3 sequence is 16 residues long. Here the CDR3 reads CASSLAFGGAGTTIYF. Here the CDR3 DNA reads TGTGCCAGCAGCTTAGCCTTCGGAGGGGCTGGAACCACCATATATTTT.

Concerning this clonotype: A clone one base away is much larger, so this may be a read error. This chain joins TRBV6-1 and TRBJ2-7, with 10 bases matching TRBD1. Germline CDR1 MNHNS, CDR2 SASEGT. The CDR3 runs to 14 residues. Trimming cost V 6 bases and J 7 bases; bases outside gene matches: 9. DNA of the CDR3: TGTGCCAGCAGCCGACAGGGGGCGGTGGGTGAGCAGTACTTC. This codes for CASSRQGAVGEQYF.

This clonotype was observed many times. The chain's CDR3 is CASSILAGGRTDTQYF. In DNA form, the CDR3 reads TGTGCCAGTAGTATTTTAGCGGGGGGCCGCACAGATACGCAGTATTTT. The rearrangement links TRBV19 to TRBJ2-3; TRBD2 agrees at 10 bases. The CDR3 has 16 amino acids. V shed 3 bases, J shed 1 base, and the junction held 4 bases outside the gene matches. Germline assignment: CDR1 LNHDA and CDR2 SQIVND (reference sequence).

The chain is built from TRBV6-1 and TRBJ2-7; 10 bases align to TRBD1. Per germline, CDR1 MNHNS and CDR2 SASEGT. V was clipped by 7 bases and J by 2 bases; unmatched bases: 5. This CDR3 spans 14 amino acids. CDR3 nucleotides: TGTGCCAGCACCTTCGACAGGGGGCCCTACGAGCAGTACTTC. Protein sequence: CASTFDRGPYEQYF.

This clonotype was observed a few times. This chain uses TRBV12-3 or TRBV12-4 with TRBJ1-6, with 11 nucleotides matching TRBD1. The CDR3 consists of 14 residues. J gave up 9 bases and V 3 bases, and 1 base lay outside the gene matches. The CDR3 DNA sequence: TGTGCCAGCAGTTTTGGGACAGGGGGTTCACCCCTCCACTTT. Encoded protein: CASSFGTGGSPLHF.

In this sample, this clonotype turned up once. This rearrangement joins TRBV7-2 to TRBJ2-7, with a possible D match to TRBD2 (6 bases). With 6 bases removed from V and 6 bases from J, the gap between germline ends came to 15 bases. This CDR3 is built from 13 residues. CDR1 and CDR2 from the germline V gene are SGHTA and FQGNSA. CDR3 in amino acids: CASRHFGGVEQYF. The CDR3 region has the DNA TGTGCCAGCAGGCATTTTGGAGGGGTCGAGCAGTACTTC.

V gene TRBV29-1 combines with J gene TRBJ1-2, with 9 positions matching TRBD1. Germline trimming cut 4 bases from V and 6 bases from J; bases unmatched to any gene: 3. In germline, CDR1 is SQVTM, CDR2 ANQGSEA. This CDR3 spans 12 amino acids. CDR3 loop: CSVGTGENGYTF. The CDR3 nucleotides read TGCAGCGTTGGGACAGGGGAGAATGGCTACACCTTC.

This clonotype was found a few times. V is TRBV7-2 and J is TRBJ2-7; the D gene is possibly TRBD2 (6 bases). CDR3 length equals 14 residues. Between the trimmed V and J ends, which lost 1 base and 2 bases, there was a span of 9 bases. Germline V gives CDR1 SGHTA, CDR2 FQGNSA. CDR3 sequence reads: CASSLVAGTYEQYF. The CDR3 bases are TGTGCCAGCAGCTTAGTGGCGGGGACCTACGAGCAGTACTTC.